This entry describes one T cell receptor beta chain. This specimen belongs to a study of cytomegalovirus exposure and HLA in healthy donors. Study at large: Per a later analysis, the roughly 680 first-cohort and fewer than 150 validation repertoires shared one platform.

The repertoire was sequenced with immunoSEQ multiplex PCR; TCRdb's copy has only in-frame clones and lacks some. This sample carries a few hundred thousand clones, approximately 88% of them seen once, and the ten largest clones take about 14%. Trimming took 5 bases from V and 4 from J, leaving 12 bases between them. CDR1 KGHSH and CDR2 LQKENI come from the germline V gene. The CDR3 is 15 amino acids. This receptor was obtained from a woman aged 25 to 39 in good health and CMV-seropositive. Sequenced material: PBMCs. This chain connects TRBV18 to TRBJ2-6, with D tentatively TRBD1 (5 bases). The CDR3 region is CASSATGAGANVLTF. In DNA form, the CDR3 reads TGTGCCAGCTCAGCCACAGGAGCCGGGGCCAACGTCCTGACTTTC.